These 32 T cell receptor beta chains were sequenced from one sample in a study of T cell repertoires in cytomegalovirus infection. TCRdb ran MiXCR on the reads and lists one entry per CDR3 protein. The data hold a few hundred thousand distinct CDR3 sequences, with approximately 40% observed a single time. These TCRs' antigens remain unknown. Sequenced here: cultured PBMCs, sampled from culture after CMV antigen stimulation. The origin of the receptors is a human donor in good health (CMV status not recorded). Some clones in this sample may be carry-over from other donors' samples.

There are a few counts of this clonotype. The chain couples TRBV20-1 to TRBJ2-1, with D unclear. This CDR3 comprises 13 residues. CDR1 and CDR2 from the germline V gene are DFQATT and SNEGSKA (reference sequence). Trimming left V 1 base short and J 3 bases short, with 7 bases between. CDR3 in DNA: TGCAGTGCTAGAGTGGTGTTCTACAATGAGCAGTTCTTC. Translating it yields CSARVVFYNEQFF.

The CDR3 DNA reads as TGTGCCAGCAGCTCTAGGCGACTAGGAGGGGGGGGGACCCAGTACTTC. Translation gives CASSSRRLGGGGTQYF. This chain uses TRBV7-2 with TRBJ2-5, with D tentatively TRBD2 (7 bases). Between the trimmed V and J ends, which lost 4 bases and 7 bases, there was a span of 22 bases. The CDR3 has 16 residues. Germline CDR1 and CDR2: SGHTA and FQGNSA. The whole variable domain, remainder taken from reference TRBV7-2 and TRBJ2-5, is GAGVSQSPSNKVTEKGKDVELRCDPISGHTALYWYRQSLGQGLEFLIYFQGNSAPDKSGLPSDRFSAERTGGSVSTLTIQRTQQEDSAVYLCASSSRRLGGGGTQYFGPGTRLLVL.

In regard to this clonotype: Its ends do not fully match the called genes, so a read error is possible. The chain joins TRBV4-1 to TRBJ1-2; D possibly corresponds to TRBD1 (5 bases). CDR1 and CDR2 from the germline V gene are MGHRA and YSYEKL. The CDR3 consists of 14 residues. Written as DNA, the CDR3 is TGTGCCAGCACCACGCCGGGGGTTAACTATGGCTACACCTTC. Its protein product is CASTTPGVNYGYTF.

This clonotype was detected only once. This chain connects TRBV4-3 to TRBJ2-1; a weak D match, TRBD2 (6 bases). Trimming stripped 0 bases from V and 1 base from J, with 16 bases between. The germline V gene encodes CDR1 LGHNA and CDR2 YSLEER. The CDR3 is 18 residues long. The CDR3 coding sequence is TGCGCCAGCAGCCAAGATCTCCTCCGCGGGGCTTCCTACAATGAGCAGTTCTTC. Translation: CASSQDLLRGASYNEQFF.

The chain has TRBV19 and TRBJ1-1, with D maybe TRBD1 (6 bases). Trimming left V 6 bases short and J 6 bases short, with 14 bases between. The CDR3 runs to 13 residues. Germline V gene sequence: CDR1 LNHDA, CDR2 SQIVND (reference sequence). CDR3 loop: CASRDRGAPEAFF. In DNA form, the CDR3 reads TGTGCCAGTAGGGACCGGGGGGCCCCTGAAGCTTTCTTT.

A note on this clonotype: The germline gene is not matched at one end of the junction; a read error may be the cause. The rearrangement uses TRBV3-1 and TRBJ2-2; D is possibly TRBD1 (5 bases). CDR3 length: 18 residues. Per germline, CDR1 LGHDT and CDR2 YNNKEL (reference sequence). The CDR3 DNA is TGTGCCAGCAGTCAAGATCCTAGGACACTCGCGAACACCGGGGAGCTGTTTTTT. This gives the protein CASSQDPRTLANTGELFF.

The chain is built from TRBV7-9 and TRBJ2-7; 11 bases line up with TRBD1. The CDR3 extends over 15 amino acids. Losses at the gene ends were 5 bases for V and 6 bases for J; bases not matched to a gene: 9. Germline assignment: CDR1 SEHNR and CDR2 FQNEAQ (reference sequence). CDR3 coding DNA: TGTGCCAGCAGCCCCCCCGGGACAGGGGGTTCCGAGCAGTACTTC. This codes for CASSPPGTGGSEQYF.

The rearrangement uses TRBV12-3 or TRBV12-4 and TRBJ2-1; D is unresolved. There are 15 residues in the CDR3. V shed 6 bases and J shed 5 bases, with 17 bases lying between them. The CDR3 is CASSPNPTLHNEQFF. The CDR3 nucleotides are TGTGCCAGCAGCCCCAACCCGACCCTACACAATGAGCAGTTCTTC.

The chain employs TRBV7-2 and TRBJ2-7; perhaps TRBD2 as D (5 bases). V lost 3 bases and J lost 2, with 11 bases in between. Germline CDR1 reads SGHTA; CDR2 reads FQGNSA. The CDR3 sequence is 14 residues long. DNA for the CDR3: TGTGCCAGCAGCTTTTTTGCGGGCCCCTACGAGCAGTACTTC. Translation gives CASSFFAGPYEQYF.

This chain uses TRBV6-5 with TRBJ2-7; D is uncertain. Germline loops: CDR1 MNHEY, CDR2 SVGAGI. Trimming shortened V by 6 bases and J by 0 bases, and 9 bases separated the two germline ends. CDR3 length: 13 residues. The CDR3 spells CASRLPGSYEQYF. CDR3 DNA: TGTGCCAGCAGGCTCCCGGGCTCCTACGAGCAGTACTTC.

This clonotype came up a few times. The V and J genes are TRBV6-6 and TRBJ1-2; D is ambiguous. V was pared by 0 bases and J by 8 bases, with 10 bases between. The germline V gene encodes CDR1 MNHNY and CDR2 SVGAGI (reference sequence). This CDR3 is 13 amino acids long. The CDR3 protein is CASSYSREGGYTF. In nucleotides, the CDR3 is TGTGCCAGCAGTTACTCAAGGGAGGGAGGCTACACCTTC.

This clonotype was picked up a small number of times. The CDR3 region has the DNA TGTGCCAGCAGCAGCCGCGGGGGGGCCTCCGTGGCCCAGTACTTC. Amino acid sequence: CASSSRGGASVAQYF. The gene calls are TRBV7-2 and TRBJ2-5; 9 bases map to TRBD2. The CDR3 loop spans 15 amino acids. V shed 5 bases, J shed 9 bases, and the junction held 13 bases outside the gene matches. Per germline, CDR1 SGHTA and CDR2 FQGNSA.

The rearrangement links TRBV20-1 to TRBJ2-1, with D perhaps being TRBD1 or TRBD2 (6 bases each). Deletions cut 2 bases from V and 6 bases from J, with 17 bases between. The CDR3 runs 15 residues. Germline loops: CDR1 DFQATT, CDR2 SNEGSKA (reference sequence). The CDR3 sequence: CSARRGATSGNEQFF. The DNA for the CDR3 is TGCAGTGCTAGAAGGGGGGCGACTAGTGGCAATGAGCAGTTCTTC.

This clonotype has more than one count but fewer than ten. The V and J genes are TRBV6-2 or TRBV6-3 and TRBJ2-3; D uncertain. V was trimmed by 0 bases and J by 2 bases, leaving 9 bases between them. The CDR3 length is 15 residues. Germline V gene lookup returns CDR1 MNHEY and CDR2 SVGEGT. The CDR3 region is CASSYSSRDTDTQYF. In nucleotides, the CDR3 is TGTGCCAGCAGTTACTCGAGTCGCGACACAGATACGCAGTATTTT.

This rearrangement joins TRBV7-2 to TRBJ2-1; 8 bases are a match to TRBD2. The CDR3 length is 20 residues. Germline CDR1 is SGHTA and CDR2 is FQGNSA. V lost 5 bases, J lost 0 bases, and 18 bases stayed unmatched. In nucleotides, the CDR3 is TGTGCCAGCAGCACGCCGGGAGTAGCGGGGTATCGGGACTCCTACAATGAGCAGTTCTTC. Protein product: CASSTPGVAGYRDSYNEQFF.

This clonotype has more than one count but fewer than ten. The DNA of the CDR3 is TGTGCCAGCAGCACAGGACAGGGGCCTGAAGCTTTCTTT. It yields the protein CASSTGQGPEAFF. This chain joins TRBV7-2 and TRBJ1-1; 9 nucleotides align to TRBD1. The germline gives CDR1 SGHTA, CDR2 FQGNSA. V shed 5 bases and J 6 bases; nucleotides not matched to a gene: 4. The CDR3 totals 13 residues.

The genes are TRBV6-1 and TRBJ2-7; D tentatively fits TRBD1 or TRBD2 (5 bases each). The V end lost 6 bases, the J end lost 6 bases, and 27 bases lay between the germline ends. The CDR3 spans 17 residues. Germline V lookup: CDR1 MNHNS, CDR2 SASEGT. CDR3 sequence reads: CASRSWGTSQRPTEQYF. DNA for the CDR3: TGTGCCAGCAGGTCCTGGGGGACCTCACAGCGGCCTACCGAGCAGTACTTC.

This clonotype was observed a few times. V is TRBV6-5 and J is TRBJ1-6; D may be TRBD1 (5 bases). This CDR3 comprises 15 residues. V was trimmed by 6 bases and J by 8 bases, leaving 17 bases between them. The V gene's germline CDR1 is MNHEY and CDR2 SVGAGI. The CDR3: CASSPGWQGYSPLHF. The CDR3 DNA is TGTGCCAGCAGCCCGGGGTGGCAGGGTTATTCACCCCTCCACTTT.

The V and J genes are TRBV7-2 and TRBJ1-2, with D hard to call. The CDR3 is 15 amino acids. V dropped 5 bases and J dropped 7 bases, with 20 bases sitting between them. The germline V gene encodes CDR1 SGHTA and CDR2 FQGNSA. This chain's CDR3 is CASSETWWSFSGYTF. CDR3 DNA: TGTGCCAGCAGCGAGACGTGGTGGAGCTTCAGTGGCTACACCTTC.

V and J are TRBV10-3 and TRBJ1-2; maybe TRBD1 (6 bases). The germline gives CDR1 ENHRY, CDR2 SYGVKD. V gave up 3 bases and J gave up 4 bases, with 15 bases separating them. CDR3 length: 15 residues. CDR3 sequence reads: CAISDLDSSSYGYTF. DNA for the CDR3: TGTGCCATCAGTGATCTGGACAGCTCCTCCTATGGCTACACCTTC.

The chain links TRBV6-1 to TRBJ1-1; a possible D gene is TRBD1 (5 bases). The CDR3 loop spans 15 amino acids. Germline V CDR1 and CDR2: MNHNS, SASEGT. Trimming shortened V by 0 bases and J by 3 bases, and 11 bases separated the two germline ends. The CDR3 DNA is TGTGCCAGCAGTGAAGCGGGGGGTGCGGACACTGAAGCTTTCTTT. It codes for CASSEAGGADTEAFF.

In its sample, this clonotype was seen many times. This CDR3 reads CASSSQPAGVAYEQYF. For the CDR3, the DNA is TGTGCCAGCAGCTCCCAACCAGCGGGAGTGGCCTACGAGCAGTACTTC. The V gene is TRBV7-6, the J gene TRBJ2-7; TRBD2 matches 8 bases. Germline CDR1 and CDR2: SGHVS and FNYEAQ. The CDR3 is 16 residues long. The junction had 10 bases not matched to a gene; V was cut back by 4 bases and J by 2 bases.

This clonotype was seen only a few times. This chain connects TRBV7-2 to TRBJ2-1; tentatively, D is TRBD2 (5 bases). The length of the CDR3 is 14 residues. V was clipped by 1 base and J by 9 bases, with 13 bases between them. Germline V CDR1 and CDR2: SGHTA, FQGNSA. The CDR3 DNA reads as TGTGCCAGCAGCTTAGGCTCGGGGAGAATTGAGCAGTTCTTC. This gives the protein CASSLGSGRIEQFF.

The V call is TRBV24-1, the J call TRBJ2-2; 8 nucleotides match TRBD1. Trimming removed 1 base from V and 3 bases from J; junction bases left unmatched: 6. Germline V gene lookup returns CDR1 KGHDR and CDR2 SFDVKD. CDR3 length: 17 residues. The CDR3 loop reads CATSDFSGGADTGELFF. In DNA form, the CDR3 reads TGTGCCACCAGTGATTTTTCAGGGGGCGCGGACACCGGGGAGCTGTTTTTT.

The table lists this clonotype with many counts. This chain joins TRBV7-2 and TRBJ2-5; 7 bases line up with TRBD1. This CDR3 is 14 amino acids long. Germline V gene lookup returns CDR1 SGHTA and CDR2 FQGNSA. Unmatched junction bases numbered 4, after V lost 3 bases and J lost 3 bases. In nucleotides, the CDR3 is TGTGCCAGCAGCTTTGGACAGGCTAAAGAGACCCAGTACTTC. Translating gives CASSFGQAKETQYF.

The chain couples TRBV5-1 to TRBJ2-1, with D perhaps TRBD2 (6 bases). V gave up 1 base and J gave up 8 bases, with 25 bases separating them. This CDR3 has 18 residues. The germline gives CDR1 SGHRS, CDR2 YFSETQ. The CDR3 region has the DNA TGCGCCAGCAGCTTGCAACCCGGGACGCCCCAATGGGGGGATGAGCAGTTCTTC. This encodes CASSLQPGTPQWGDEQFF.

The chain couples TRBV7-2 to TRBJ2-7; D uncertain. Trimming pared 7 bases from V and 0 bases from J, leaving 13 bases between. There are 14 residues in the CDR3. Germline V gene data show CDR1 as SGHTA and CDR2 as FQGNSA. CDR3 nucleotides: TGTGCCAGCACCTTGGGTCAGCCCTCCTACGAGCAGTACTTC. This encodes CASTLGQPSYEQYF.

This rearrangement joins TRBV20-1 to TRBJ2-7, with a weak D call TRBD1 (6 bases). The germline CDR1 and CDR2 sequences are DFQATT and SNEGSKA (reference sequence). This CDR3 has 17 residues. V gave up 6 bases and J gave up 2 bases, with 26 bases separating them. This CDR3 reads CSASLKGQRGTTYEQYF. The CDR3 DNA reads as TGCAGTGCATCCCTGAAAGGGCAAAGGGGGACAACCTACGAGCAGTACTTC.

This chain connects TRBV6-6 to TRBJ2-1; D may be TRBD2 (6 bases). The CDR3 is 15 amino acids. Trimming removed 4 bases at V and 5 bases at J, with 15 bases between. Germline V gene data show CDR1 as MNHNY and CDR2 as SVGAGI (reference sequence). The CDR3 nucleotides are TGTGCCAGCAGTTTAGCGGAAAACACTAACAATGAGCAGTTCTTC. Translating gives CASSLAENTNNEQFF.

This CDR3 reads CASSSDRYTGELFF. CDR3 nucleotides: TGTGCCAGCAGTTCGGACAGATACACCGGGGAGCTGTTTTTT. This chain uses TRBV7-9 with TRBJ2-2, with D possibly matching TRBD1 (6 bases). V lost 6 bases, J lost 3 bases, and 11 bases lay in between. The CDR3 loop spans 14 amino acids. Germline loops: CDR1 SEHNR, CDR2 FQNEAQ (reference sequence).

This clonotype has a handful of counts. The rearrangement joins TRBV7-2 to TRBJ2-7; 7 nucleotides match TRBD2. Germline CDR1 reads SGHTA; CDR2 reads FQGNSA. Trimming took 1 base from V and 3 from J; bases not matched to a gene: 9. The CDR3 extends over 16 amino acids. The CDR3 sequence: CASSLGSLAEGYEQYF. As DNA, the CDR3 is TGTGCCAGCAGCTTAGGGTCCCTAGCGGAAGGCTACGAGCAGTACTTC.

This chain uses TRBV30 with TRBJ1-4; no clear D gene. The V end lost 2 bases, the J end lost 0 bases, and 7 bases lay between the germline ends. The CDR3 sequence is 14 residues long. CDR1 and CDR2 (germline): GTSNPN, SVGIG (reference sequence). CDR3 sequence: CAWSTWSTNEKLFF. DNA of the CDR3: TGTGCCTGGAGTACTTGGTCAACTAATGAAAAACTGTTTTTT.